The subject of this entry is one T cell receptor (beta chain). Its cognate antigen is unknown. Sequencing used immunoSEQ v3.0 at survey level. This table comes from immunoSEQ multiplex PCR, and its TCRdb copy is limited to in-frame clones, with some not included. This table has 35,000 to 40,000 clones, 65% to 90% appearing once. The samples, holding about 0.95-10 million cryopreserved PBMC, were thawed before DNA extraction was carried out. The record originates from a study of long-term antiretroviral therapy in people with HIV. Study-level results: Blood sampling spanned 2004 to 2017, possibly under older ART regimens. The study found that diversity rose after ART but stayed below transplant donor controls. Relative to control repertoires, HIV repertoires exhibited narrower CDR3 length ranges.

V was clipped by 10 bases and J by 8 bases, with 8 bases between them. Looked up from germline, CDR1 is SGHVS and CDR2 is FQNEAQ. This CDR3 comprises 9 residues. Sequenced material: unsorted PBMCs, taken 0.3 years after starting antiretroviral therapy. This rearrangement joins TRBV7-8 to TRBJ2-5; unclear D gene. This clonotype originated in a young man with HIV. The CDR3 nucleotides read TGTGCCATCCAAAGCACCCAGTACTTC. Amino acids: CAIQSTQYF.